This TCR beta chain originates from a study of blood T cells in healthy people across ages. About the research overall: Per two T cells, about one barcoded beta molecule was captured through template switching.

There are many counts of this clonotype. Primers used in a second PCR of roughly 7 to 12 cycles were a sample-barcoded 5' primer and a J-beta primer mix. Each CDR3 protein gets one entry after TCRdb re-called the 5' RACE reads with MiXCR. The table includes approximately 700,000 distinct CDR3 sequences, roughly 32% detected once. V dropped 1 base and J dropped 5; count of bases not matched to a gene: 12. The germline V gene encodes CDR1 SGHRS and CDR2 YFSETQ. The CDR3 has 16 amino acids. The clonotype comes from an elderly woman in good health. The sequenced sample was blood. This rearrangement joins TRBV5-1 to TRBJ2-7, with TRBD2 matching over 7 bases. CDR3 region: CASSLTRLAVADEQYF. The CDR3 coding sequence is TGCGCCAGCAGCTTGACGAGACTAGCAGTGGCGGACGAGCAGTACTTC.